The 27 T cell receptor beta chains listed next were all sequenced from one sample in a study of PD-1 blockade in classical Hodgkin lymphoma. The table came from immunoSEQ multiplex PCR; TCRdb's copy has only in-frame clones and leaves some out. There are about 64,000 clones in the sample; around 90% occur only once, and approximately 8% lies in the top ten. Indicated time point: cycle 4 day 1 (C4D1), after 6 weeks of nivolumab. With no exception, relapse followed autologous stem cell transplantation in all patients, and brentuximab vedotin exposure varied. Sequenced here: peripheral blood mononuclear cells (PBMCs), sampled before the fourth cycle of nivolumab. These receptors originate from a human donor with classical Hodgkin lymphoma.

The CDR3 is CASSESPGSGETQYF. The CDR3 bases are TGCGCCAGCAGTGAGTCGCCAGGGTCAGGGGAGACCCAGTACTTC. V is TRBV10-2 and J is TRBJ2-5; D is perhaps TRBD1 (5 bases). Deletions cut 0 bases from V and 5 bases from J, with 13 bases between. The CDR3 is 15 amino acids. Germline V CDR1 and CDR2: WSHSY, SAAADI.

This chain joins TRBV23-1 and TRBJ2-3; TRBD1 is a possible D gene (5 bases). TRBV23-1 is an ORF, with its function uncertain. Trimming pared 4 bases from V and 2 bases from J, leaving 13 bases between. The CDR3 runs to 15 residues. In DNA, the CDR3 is TGCGCCAGCAGTCCCAGGGCAAACATCACAGATACGCAGTATTTT. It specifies CASSPRANITDTQYF.

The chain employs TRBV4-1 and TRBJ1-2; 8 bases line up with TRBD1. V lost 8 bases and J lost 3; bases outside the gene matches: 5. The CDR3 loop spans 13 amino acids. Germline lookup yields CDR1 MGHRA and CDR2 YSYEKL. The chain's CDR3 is CASSGQGYYGYTF. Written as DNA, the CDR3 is TGCGCCAGCTCAGGACAGGGTTACTATGGCTACACCTTC.

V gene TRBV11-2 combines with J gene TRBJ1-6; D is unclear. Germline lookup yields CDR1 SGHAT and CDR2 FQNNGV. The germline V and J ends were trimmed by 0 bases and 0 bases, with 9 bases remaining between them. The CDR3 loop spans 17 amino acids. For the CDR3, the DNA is TGTGCCAGCAGCTTAGATGCCCCCAGCTCCTATAATTCACCCCTCCACTTT. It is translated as CASSLDAPSSYNSPLHF.

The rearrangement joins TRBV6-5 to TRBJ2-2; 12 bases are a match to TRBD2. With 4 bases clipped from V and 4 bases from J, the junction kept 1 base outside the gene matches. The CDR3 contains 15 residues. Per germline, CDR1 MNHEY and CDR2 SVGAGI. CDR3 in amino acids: CASSSSGGATGELFF. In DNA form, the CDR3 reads TGTGCCAGCAGTTCTAGCGGGGGGGCCACCGGGGAGCTGTTTTTT.

CDR3 sequence: CSVQDVNIQYF. In DNA form, the CDR3 reads TGCAGTGTCCAGGACGTAAACATTCAGTACTTC. The chain uses TRBV20-1 and TRBJ2-4; D remains ambiguous. The CDR3 spans 11 residues. Between the trimmed V and J ends, which lost 7 bases and 6 bases, there was a span of 10 bases. CDR1 and CDR2 from the germline V gene are DFQATT and SNEGSKA (reference sequence).

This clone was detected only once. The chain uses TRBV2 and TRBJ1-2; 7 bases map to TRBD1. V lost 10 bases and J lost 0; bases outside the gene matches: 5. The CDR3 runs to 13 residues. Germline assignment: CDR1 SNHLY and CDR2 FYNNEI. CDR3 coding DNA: TGTGCCACCCGGGACAGAACTAACTATGGCTACACCTTC. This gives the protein CATRDRTNYGYTF.

CDR3 loop: CASSYPETQYF. The CDR3 DNA reads TGTGCCAGCAGTTACCCAGAGACCCAGTACTTC. V usage is TRBV2 and J usage is TRBJ2-5, with D unclear. V lost 5 bases, J lost 4 bases, and 5 bases lay in between. Germline lookup yields CDR1 SNHLY and CDR2 FYNNEI. The CDR3 totals 11 residues.

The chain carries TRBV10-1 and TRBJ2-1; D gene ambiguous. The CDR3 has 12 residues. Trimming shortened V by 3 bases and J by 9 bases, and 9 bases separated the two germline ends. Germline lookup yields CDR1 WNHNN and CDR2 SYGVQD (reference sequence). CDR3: CASSDRSGEQFF. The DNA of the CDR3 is TGCGCCAGCAGTGATCGGTCTGGTGAGCAGTTCTTC.

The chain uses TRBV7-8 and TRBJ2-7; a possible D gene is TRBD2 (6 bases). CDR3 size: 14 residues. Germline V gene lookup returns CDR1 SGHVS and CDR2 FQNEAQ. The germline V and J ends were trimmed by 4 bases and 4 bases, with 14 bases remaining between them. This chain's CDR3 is CASSSLRLGYEQYF. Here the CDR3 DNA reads TGTGCCAGCAGCTCCCTGCGACTAGGTTACGAGCAGTACTTC.

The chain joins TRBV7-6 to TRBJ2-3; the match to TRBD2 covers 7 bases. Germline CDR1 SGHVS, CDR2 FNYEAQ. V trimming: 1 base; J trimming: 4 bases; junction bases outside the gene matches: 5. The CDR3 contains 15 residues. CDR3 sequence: CASSLVERGADTQYF. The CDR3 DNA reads TGTGCCAGCAGCTTAGTTGAGCGGGGTGCAGATACGCAGTATTTT. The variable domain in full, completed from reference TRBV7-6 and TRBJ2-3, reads GAGVSQSPRYKVTKRGQDVALRCDPISGHVSLYWYRQALGQGPEFLTYFNYEAQQDKSGLPNDRFSAERPEGSISTLTIQRTEQRDSAMYRCASSLVERGADTQYFGPGTRLTVL.

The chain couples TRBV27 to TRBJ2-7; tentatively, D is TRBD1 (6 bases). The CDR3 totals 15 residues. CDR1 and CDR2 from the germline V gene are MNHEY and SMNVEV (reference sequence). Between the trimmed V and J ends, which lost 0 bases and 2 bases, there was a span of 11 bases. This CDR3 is CASSLSQGHTYEQYF. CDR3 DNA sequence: TGTGCCAGCAGTTTATCCCAGGGGCACACCTACGAGCAGTACTTC.

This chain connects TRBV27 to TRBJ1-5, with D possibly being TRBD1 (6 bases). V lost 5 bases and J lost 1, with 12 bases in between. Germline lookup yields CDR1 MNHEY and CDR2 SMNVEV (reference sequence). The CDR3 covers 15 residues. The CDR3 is CASSPDRPSNQPQHF. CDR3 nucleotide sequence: TGTGCCAGCAGTCCAGACAGGCCGAGCAATCAGCCCCAGCATTTT.

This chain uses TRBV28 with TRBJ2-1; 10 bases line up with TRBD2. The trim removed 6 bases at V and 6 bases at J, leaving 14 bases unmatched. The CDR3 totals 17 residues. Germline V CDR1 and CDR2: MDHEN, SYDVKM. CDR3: CASRRVVASGSANEQFF. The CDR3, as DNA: TGTGCCAGCAGACGAGTGGTAGCTAGCGGGAGTGCCAATGAGCAGTTCTTC.

CDR3 DNA: TGTGCCAGCAGCTTAGCCCTAGCGGGGCCCACCGGGGAGCTGTTTTTT. Encoded protein: CASSLALAGPTGELFF. The chain recombines TRBV7-6 with TRBJ2-2, with 9 bases matching TRBD2. Looked up from germline, CDR1 is SGHVS and CDR2 is FNYEAQ. With V trimmed by 0 bases and J by 4 bases, 3 bases remained unmatched. CDR3 size: 16 residues.

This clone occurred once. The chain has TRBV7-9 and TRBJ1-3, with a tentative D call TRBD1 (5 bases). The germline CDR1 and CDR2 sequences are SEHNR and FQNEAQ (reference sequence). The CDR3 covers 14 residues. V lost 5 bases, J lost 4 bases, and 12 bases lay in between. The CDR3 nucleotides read TGTGCCAGCAGCATGGAGGGGAAAGGAAACACCATATATTTT. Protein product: CASSMEGKGNTIYF.

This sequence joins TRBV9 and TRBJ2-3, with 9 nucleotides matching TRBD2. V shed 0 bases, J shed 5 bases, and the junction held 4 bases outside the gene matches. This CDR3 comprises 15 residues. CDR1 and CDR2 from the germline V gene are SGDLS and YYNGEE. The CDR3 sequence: CASSVVAGEGDTQYF. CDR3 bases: TGTGCCAGCAGCGTAGTAGCGGGGGAGGGAGATACGCAGTATTTT.

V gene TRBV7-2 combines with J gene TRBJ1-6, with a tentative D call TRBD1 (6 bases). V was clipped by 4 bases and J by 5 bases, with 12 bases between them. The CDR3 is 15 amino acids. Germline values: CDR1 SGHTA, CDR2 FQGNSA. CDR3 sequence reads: CASSSGQINNSPLHF. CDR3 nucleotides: TGTGCCAGCAGCTCCGGACAGATTAATAATTCACCCCTCCACTTT.

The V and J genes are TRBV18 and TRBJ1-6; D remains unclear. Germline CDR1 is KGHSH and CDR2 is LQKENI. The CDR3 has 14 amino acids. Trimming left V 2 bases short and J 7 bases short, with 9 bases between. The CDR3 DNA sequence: TGTGCCAGCTCACCAGCGACGGAGAATTCACCCCTCCACTTT. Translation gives CASSPATENSPLHF. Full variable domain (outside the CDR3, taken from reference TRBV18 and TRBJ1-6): NAGVMQNPRHLVRRRGQEARLRCSPMKGHSHVYWYRQLPEEGLKFMVYLQKENIIDESGMPKERFSAEFPKEGPSILRIQQVVRGDSAAYFCASSPATENSPLHFGNGTRLTVT.

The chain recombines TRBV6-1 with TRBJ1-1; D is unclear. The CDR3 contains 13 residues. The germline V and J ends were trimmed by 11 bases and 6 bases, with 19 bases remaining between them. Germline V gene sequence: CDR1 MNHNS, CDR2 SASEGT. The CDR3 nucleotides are TGTGCCGGCAAAATTACGTCAAGATCTGAAGCTTTCTTT. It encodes CAGKITSRSEAFF.

CDR3 nucleotides: TGTGCCATCAGTGGCCGGGGGGGAAAGGAGACCCAGTACTTC. Protein: CAISGRGGKETQYF. V is TRBV10-3 and J is TRBJ2-5; TRBD2 matches 8 bases. The CDR3 is made up of 14 amino acids. The ends lost 4 bases at V and 5 bases at J; junction bases unmatched: 6. The germline V gene encodes CDR1 ENHRY and CDR2 SYGVKD.

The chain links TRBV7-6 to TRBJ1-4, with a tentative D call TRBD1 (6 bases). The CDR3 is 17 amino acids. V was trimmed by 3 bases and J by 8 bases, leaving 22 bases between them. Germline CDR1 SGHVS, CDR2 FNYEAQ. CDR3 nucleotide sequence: TGTGCCAGCAGCTTCTATGCCCGGGGGCAGGGATACGAAAAACTGTTTTTT. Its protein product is CASSFYARGQGYEKLFF.

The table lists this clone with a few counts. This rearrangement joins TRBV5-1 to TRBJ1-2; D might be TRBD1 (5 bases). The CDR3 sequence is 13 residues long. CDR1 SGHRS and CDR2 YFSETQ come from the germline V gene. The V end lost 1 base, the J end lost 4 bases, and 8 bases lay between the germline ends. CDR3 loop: CASSLSGSYGYTF. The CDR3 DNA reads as TGCGCCAGCAGCTTGTCAGGGAGCTATGGCTACACCTTC. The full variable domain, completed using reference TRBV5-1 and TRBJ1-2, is KAGVTQTPRYLIKTRGQQVTLSCSPISGHRSVSWYQQTPGQGLQFLFEYFSETQRNKGNFPGRFSGRQFSNSRSEMNVSTLELGDSALYLCASSLSGSYGYTFGSGTRLTVV.

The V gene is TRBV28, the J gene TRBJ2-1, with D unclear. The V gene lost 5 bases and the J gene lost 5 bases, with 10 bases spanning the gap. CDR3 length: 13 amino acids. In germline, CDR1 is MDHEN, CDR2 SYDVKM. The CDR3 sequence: CASSAGRNNEQFF. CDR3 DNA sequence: TGTGCCAGCAGTGCTGGACGGAACAATGAGCAGTTCTTC.

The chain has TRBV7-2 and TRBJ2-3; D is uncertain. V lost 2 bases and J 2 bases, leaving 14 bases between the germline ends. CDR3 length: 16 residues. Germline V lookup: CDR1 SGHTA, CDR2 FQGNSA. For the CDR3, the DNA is TGTGCCAGCAGCTTAAATAGTAGGGAAATCACAGATACGCAGTATTTT. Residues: CASSLNSREITDTQYF.

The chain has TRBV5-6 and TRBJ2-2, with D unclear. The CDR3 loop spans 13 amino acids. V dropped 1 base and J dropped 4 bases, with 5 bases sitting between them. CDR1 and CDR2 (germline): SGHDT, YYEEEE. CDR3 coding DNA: TGTGCCAGCAGCTTGCGACTCACCGGGGAGCTGTTTTTT. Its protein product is CASSLRLTGELFF.

The CDR3 is CASRDRGEGETQYF. CDR3 DNA: TGTGCCAGCAGGGACAGGGGAGAAGGAGAGACCCAGTACTTC. This chain connects TRBV5-4 to TRBJ2-5, with 9 bases matching TRBD1. The CDR3 has 14 residues. Germline CDR1 and CDR2: SGHNT and YYREEE (reference sequence). V shed 5 bases and J 4 bases; nucleotides not matched to a gene: 6.